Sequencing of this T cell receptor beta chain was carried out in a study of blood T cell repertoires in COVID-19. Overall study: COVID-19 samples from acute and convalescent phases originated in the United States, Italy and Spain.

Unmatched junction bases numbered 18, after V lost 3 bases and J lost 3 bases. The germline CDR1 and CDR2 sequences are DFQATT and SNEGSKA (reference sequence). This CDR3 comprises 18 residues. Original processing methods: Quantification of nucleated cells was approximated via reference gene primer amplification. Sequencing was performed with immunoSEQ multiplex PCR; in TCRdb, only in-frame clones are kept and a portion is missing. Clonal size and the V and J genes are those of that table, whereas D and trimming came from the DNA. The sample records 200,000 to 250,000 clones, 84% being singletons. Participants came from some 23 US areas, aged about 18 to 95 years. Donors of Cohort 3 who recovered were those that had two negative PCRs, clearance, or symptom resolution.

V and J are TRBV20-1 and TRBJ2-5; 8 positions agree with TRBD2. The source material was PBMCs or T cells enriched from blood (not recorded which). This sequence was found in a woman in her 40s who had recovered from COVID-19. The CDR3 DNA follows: TGCAGTGCTAGTATGGCTAGCGGGCTCCCAGAAAGGGAAGAGACCCAGTACTTC. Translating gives CSASMASGLPEREETQYF.